This TCR beta chain was found in a study of regulatory T cells in long-lasting Graves disease listed by TCRdb under 2021. Study-wide context: Newly diagnosed Graves' disease patients had taken antithyroid drugs for less than 3 months. Patients with persistent Graves' disease were compared with patients with newly diagnosed Graves' disease using TCR sequencing and RNA sequencing of peripheral blood. The study took place in China and was registered as a clinical trial. A total of around 35 samples underwent TCR sequencing, from roughly 13 patients with persistent Graves' disease and 20 patients with newly diagnosed Graves' disease. The full study reports these points: Persistent Graves' disease patients showed lower TCR Shannon entropy and fewer highly expanded clones than newly diagnosed patients, suggesting clonal expansion. Persistent patients shared more public clonotypes among themselves (fewer than 3,000) than newly diagnosed patients did (roughly 920). Sequencing and analysis were restricted to the TCR beta chain. Preferential use of TRBV28, TRBJ1-2 and TRBJ2-5 was observed in persistent disease, whereas TRBV20-1 and TRBJ2-1 were favored in newly diagnosed disease. The small sample size was acknowledged by the authors as a limitation that may reduce accuracy. The study examined only peripheral blood because the primary lesion, thyroid tissue, could not be accessed.

This clonotype showed up just a few times. This receptor's antigen is unknown. Per-base qualities were not stored, and no clone one base away is much larger. The method was multiplex PCR. Sequencing relied on an Illumina HiSeq 4000. CDR3 regions were amplified by Arm-PCR with iRepertoire HTBI primers to construct TCR beta libraries. Before sequencing, the PCR products underwent gel purification. Under the source paper's analysis protocol: Gene usage analysis of CDR3 amino acid clonotypes relied on the roughly 64 TRBV and 12 to 15 TRBJ segments identified across samples. COPE and FqMerger were used to merge the filtered high-quality paired reads into contigs. BLAST was used to align contigs to IMGT TRBV, TRBD and TRBJ reference genes, and CDR3 was defined according to IMGT. Any clonotype with a frequency above 0.1% was counted as a highly expanded clone. Shannon entropy was used to measure repertoire diversity, and the Gini coefficient was used to measure V-J evenness. A clonotype found in more than one individual was treated as public. The public reads were quality trimmed at Q25 with fastp and then assembled into clones with MiXCR by TCRdb, keeping productive beta chains. Every distinct CDR3 protein forms one entry, paired with its most common genes and DNA. The V and J calls were not made by the authors but by TCRdb's processing. The sample includes 400,000 to 650,000 distinct CDR3 sequences, with about 16% observed a single time. The ten largest clones add up to more than 20% of the sample.

The time point label corresponds to: newly diagnosed GD, antithyroid drugs for less than 3 months. For both TCR sequencing and RNA sequencing, RNA was extracted from PBMCs using TRIzol. Graves' disease was diagnosed according to American Thyroid Association guidelines. Patients were recruited from an endocrinology department in Xi'an, China. From each patient, around 9 milliliters of peripheral blood was collected into an EDTA anticoagulant tube. Ficoll Paque Plus density gradient separation was used to isolate PBMCs, and no further T cell sorting was performed. An Agilent 2100 Bioanalyzer and agarose gel were used to check RNA quality, and a NanoDrop 2000 was used to measure RNA concentration. CDR1 LNHDA and CDR2 SQIVND are derived from the germline V gene (reference sequence). V is clipped by 6 bases and J by 0 bases, and the sequence between their germline boundaries is 17 bases long. The CDR3 covers 16 residues, taking in both the cysteine and the phenylalanine. Just CDR3 DNA is preserved here, 48 bases in frame from base 1.

The sample was also reused in another study, on T cells in Graves' hyperthyroidism and ophthalmopathy. The second study, in turn, reports: A patient counted as having stable Graves' hyperthyroidism if no progression to ophthalmopathy occurred over 18 months of follow-up. Hyperthyroidism patients were newly diagnosed, had a disease duration of under 2 months, and were aged 18 to 65 years. Any patient with an uncontrolled infection, another autoimmune disease, pregnancy or lactation was excluded. Diagnoses were based on clinical symptoms, serum thyroxine and TRAb, thyroid ultrasound and orbital computed tomography. The first round of RT-PCR for the TCR CDR3 was performed with the HTBI primer set and the Qiagen OneStep RT-PCR kit. Most expanded thyroid clonotypes (frequency above 0.001) were also detected in blood, a finding suggesting that blood repertoires may reflect thyroid immune responses. Ophthalmopathy was separated from stable hyperthyroidism by a 13 V-J signature model, with about 86% sensitivity and roughly 84% specificity obtained in cross-validation and 80%/75% obtained in testing. In validation, the model predicted progression to ophthalmopathy a median of 6.5 months before onset, with roughly 70% sensitivity and more than 72% specificity. To identify TCR V-J signatures that set the groups apart, the researchers used a discovery cohort of about a hundred patients, made up of some 41 with Graves' ophthalmopathy and 57 with stable Graves' hyperthyroidism. Prospective prediction of ophthalmopathy was tested in an independent validation cohort consisting of 18 to 20 hyperthyroidism patients and around 16 patients who later progressed to ophthalmopathy. The 95 to 100 discovery patients were randomly split 7:3 into training and test sets. Thyroid tissue and blood T-cell repertoires from about six Graves' hyperthyroidism patients were also compared in the study. After blood sampling, hyperthyroidism patients were treated with methimazole at a starting dose of 30 mg daily, and ophthalmopathy patients were treated with high-dose intravenous methylprednisolone. Libraries were constructed in a second round of multiplex PCR, after which size selection and purification were carried out. Libraries were sequenced paired-end with 100 bp reads on an Illumina HiSeq2000. Raw data were processed with SOAPnuke, discarding reads with adapters, uncalled bases, mean Phred below 15, or no exact constant-primer or identifier match. High-quality paired reads were merged with COPE v1.2.5, and unique nucleotide sequences were defined as clonotypes. MiTCR v1.1 was used to align clonotypes to the IMGT TRBV, TRBD and TRBJ reference segments. The analysis was restricted to V-J combinations with a frequency above 0.0001, which together covered 99% to 99.2% of the repertoires. A TCS score was defined as the ratio between F50 (clonal expansion) and ExV (chaos), using BLOSUM62-based TCRdist between CDR3 peptides within each V-J. Welch's t-statistics and random forest reduced 514 V-J features to 13, which were used in a naive Bayes classifier (R e1071). No statistical method was used to set the sample size in advance, and investigators knew the group allocation. The paper describes TCR Vbeta CDR3 sequencing of roughly 130 peripheral blood samples, made up of about 40 ophthalmopathy patients, over 70 hyperthyroidism patients and some 17 progressor patients.

The chain is made from TRBV19 and TRBJ1-2; tentative D gene TRBD1, with 5 bases matching. Sample: peripheral blood mononuclear cells (PBMCs), taken at new diagnosis, from a patient treated with antithyroid drugs. The receptor was derived from a woman aged 35-60 years with Graves disease. Donor details come from another sample of the same person, matched by shared clones. The encoded CDR3 is CASSQPGLTANYGYTF. The bases are TGTGCCAGTAGCCAACCGGGACTTACAGCTAACTATGGCTACACCTTC.